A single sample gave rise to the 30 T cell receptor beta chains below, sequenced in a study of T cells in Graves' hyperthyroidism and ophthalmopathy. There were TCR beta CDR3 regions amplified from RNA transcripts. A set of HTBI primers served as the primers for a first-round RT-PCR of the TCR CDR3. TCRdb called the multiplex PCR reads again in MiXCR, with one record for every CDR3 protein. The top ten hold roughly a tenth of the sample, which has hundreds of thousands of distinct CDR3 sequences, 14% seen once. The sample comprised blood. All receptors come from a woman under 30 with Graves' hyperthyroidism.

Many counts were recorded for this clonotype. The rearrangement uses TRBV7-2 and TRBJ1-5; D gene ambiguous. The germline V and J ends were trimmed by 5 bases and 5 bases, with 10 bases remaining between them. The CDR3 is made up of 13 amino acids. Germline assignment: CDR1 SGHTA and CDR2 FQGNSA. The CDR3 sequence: CASSPQADQPQHF. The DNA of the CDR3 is TGTGCCAGCAGCCCCCAGGCAGATCAGCCCCAGCATTTT.

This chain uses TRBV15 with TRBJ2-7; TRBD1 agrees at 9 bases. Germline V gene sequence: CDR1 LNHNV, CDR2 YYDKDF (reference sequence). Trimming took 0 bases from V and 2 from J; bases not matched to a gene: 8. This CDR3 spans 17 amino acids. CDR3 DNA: TGTGCCACCAGCAGAGATCGAATGGGACAGGGAGCCTACGAGCAGTACTTC. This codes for CATSRDRMGQGAYEQYF.

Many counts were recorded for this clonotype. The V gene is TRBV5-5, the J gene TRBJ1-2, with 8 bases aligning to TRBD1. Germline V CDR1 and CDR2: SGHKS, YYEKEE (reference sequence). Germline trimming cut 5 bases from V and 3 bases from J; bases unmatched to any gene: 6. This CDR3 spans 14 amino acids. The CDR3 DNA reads TGTGCCAGCAGAAAGGCAGGGGGCGACTATGGCTACACCTTC. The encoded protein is CASRKAGGDYGYTF. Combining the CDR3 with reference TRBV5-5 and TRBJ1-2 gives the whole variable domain DAGVTQSPTHLIKTRGQQVTLRCSPISGHKSVSWYQQVLGQGPQFIFQYYEKEERGRGNFPDRFSARQFPNYSSELNVNALLLGDSALYLCASRKAGGDYGYTFGSGTRLTVV.

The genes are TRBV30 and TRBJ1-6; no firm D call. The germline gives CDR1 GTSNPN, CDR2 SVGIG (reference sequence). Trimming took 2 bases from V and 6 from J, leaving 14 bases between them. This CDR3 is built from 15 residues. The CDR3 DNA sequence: TGTGCCTGGAGTTCTCAGCTCAACCTTAATTCACCCCTCCACTTT. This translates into CAWSSQLNLNSPLHF.

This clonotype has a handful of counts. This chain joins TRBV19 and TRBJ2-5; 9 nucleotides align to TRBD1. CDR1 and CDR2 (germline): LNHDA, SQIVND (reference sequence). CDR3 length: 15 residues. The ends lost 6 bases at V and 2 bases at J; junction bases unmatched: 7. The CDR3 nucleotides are TGTGCCAGTAGCCGGGACAGGGACACTCAAGAGACCCAGTACTTC. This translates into CASSRDRDTQETQYF.

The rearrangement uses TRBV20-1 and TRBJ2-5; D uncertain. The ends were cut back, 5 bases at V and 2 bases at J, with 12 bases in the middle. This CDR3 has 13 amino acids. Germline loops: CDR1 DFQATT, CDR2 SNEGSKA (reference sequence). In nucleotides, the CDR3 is TGCAGTGCTCCCGGACGATTACAAGAGACCCAGTACTTC. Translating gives CSAPGRLQETQYF.

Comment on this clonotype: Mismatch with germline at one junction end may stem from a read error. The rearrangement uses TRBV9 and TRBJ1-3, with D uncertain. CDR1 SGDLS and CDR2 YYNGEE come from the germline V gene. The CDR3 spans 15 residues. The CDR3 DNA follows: TGTGCCAGCAGCCTCAGAGGGAGGGCAGGAAACACCACATACTTT. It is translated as CASSLRGRAGNTTYF.

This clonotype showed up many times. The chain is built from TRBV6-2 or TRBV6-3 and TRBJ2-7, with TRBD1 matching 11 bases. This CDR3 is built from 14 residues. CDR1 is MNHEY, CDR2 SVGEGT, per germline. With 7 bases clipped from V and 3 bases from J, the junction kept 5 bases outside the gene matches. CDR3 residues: CASKKGTGGYEQYF. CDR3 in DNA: TGTGCCAGCAAAAAGGGGACAGGGGGCTACGAGCAGTACTTC.

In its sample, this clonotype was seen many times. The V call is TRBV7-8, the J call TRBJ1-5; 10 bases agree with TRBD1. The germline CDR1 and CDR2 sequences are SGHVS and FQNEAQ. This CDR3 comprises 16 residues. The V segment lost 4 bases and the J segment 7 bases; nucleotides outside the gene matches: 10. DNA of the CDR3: TGTGCCAGCAGCTCCACCTGGACAGGGGGGGCGCAGCCCCAGCATTTT. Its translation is CASSSTWTGGAQPQHF.

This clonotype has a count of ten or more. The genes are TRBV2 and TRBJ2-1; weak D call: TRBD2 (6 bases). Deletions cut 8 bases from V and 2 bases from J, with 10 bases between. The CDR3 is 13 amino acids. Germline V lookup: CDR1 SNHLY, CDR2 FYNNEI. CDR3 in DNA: TGTGCCAGCCACCCGGGAGCCTACAATGAGCAGTTCTTC. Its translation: CASHPGAYNEQFF.

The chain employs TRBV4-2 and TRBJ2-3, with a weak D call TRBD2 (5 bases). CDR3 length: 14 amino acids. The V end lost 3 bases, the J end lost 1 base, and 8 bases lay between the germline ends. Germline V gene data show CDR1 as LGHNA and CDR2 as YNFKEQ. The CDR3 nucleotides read TGTGCCAGCAGCCAGCTTAGCGGCACAGATACGCAGTATTTT. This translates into CASSQLSGTDTQYF.

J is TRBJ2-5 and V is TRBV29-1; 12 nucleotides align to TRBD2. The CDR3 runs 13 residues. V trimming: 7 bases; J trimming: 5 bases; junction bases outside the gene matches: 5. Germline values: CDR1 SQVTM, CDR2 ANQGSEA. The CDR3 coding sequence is TGCAGCGCGCTAGCGGGAGGGCGGGAGACCCAGTACTTC. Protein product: CSALAGGRETQYF.

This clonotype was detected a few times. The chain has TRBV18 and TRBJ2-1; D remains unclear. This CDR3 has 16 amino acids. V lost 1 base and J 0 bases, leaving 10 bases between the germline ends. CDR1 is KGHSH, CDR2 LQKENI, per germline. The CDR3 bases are TGTGCCAGCTCACCACTCTCATCTCACTCCTACAATGAGCAGTTCTTC. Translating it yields CASSPLSSHSYNEQFF.

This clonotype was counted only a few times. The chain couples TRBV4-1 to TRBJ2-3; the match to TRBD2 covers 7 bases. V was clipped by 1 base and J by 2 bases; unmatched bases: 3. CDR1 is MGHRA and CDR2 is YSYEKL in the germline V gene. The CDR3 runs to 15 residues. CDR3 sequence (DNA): TGCGCCAGCAGCCAAGGACTAGCCTACACAGATACGCAGTATTTT. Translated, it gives CASSQGLAYTDTQYF.

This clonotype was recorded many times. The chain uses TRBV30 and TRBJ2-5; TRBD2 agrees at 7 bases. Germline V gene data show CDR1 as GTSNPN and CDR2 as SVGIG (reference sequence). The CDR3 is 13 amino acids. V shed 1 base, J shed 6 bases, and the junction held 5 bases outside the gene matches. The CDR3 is CAWSDQGGKTQYF. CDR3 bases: TGTGCCTGGAGTGACCAGGGAGGGAAGACCCAGTACTTC.

The CDR3 coding sequence is TGTGCCAGCAGCCCCACTTCGGAGACCCAGTACTTC. As protein: CASSPTSETQYF. The V call is TRBV13, the J call TRBJ2-5; D remains ambiguous. Germline V gene lookup returns CDR1 PRHDT and CDR2 FYEKMQ (reference sequence). The CDR3 covers 12 residues. The germline V and J ends were trimmed by 5 bases and 5 bases, with 9 bases remaining between them.

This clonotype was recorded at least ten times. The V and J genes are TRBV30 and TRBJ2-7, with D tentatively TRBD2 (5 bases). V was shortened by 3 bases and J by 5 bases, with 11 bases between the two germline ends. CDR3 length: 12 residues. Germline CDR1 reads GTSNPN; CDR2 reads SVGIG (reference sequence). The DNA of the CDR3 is TGTGCCTGGAGAGTAGCGTACCACGAGCAGTACTTC. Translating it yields CAWRVAYHEQYF. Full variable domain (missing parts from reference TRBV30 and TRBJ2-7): SQTIHQWPATLVQPVGSPLSLECTVEGTSNPNLYWYRQAAGRGLQLLFYSVGIGQISSEVPQNLSASRPQDRQFILSSKKLLLSDSGFYLCAWRVAYHEQYFGPGTRLTVT.

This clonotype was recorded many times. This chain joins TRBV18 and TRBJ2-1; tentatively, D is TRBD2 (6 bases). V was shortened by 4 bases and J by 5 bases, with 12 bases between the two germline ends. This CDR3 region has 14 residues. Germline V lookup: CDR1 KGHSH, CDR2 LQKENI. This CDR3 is CASSHFSGDNEQFF. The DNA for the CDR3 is TGTGCCAGCTCACACTTTAGCGGCGACAATGAGCAGTTCTTC.

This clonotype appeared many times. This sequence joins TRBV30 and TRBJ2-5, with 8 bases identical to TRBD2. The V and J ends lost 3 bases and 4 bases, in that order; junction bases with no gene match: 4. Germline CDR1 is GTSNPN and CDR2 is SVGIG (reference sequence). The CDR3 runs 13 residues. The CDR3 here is CAWSNGGGETQYF. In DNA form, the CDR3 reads TGTGCCTGGAGCAACGGGGGGGGAGAGACCCAGTACTTC. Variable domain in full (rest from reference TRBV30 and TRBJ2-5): SQTIHQWPATLVQPVGSPLSLECTVEGTSNPNLYWYRQAAGRGLQLLFYSVGIGQISSEVPQNLSASRPQDRQFILSSKKLLLSDSGFYLCAWSNGGGETQYFGPGTRLLVL.

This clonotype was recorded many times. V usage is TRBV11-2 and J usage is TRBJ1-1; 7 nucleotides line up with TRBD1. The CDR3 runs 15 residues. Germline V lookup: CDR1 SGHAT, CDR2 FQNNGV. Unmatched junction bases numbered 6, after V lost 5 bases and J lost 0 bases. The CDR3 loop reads CASSPATGLNTEAFF. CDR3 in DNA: TGTGCCAGCAGCCCGGCGACAGGGTTGAACACTGAAGCTTTCTTT. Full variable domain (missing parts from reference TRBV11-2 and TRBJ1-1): EAGVAQSPRYKIIEKRQSVAFWCNPISGHATLYWYQQILGQGPKLLIQFQNNGVVDDSQLPKDRFSAERLKGVDSTLKIQPAKLEDSAVYLCASSPATGLNTEAFFGQGTRLTVV.

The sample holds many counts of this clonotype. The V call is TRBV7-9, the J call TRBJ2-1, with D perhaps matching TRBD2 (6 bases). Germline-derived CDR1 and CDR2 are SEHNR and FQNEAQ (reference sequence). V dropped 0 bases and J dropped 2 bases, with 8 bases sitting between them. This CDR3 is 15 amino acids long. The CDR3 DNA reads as TGTGCCAGCAGCTTAGCTAGCGGAGCCTACAATGAGCAGTTCTTC. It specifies CASSLASGAYNEQFF.

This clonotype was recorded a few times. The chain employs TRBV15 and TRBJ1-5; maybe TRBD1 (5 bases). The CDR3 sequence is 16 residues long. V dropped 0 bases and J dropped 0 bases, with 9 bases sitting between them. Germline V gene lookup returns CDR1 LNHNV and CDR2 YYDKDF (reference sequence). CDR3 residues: CATSRDGGHSNQPQHF. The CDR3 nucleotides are TGTGCCACCAGCAGAGATGGCGGACATAGCAATCAGCCCCAGCATTTT.

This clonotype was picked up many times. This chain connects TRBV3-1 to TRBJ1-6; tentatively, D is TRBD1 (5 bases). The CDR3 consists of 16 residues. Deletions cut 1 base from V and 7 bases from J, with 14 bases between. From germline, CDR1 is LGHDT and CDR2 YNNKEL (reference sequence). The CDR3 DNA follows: TGTGCCAGCAGCCAAGGGTCGAACAGGATCAATTCACCCCTCCACTTT. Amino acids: CASSQGSNRINSPLHF.

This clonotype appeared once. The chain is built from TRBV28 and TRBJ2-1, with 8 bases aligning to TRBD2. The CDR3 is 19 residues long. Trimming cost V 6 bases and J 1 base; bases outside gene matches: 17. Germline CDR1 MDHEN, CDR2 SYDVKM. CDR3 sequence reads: CASSQDRAGLDLSYNEQFF. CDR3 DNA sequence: TGTGCCAGCAGCCAAGATCGTGCGGGACTAGATTTATCCTACAATGAGCAGTTCTTC.

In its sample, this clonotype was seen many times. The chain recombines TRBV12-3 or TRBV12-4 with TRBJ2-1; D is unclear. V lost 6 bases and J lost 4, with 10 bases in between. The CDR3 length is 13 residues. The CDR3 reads CASSKNPYNEQFF. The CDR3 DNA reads TGTGCCAGCAGCAAAAACCCGTACAATGAGCAGTTCTTC.

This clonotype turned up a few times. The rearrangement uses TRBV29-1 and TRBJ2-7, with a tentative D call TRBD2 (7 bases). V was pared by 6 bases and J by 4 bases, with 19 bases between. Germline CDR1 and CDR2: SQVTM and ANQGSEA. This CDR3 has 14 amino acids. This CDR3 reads CSVLRTAGIYEQYF. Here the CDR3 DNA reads TGCAGCGTCCTCCGGACAGCGGGAATTTACGAGCAGTACTTC.

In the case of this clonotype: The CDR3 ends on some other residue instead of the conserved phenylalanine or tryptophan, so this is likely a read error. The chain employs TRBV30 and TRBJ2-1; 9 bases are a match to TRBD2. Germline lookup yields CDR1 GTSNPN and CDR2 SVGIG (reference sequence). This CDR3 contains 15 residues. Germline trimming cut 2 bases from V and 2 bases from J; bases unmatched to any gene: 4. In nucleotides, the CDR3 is TGTGCCTGGAGTAGGTCTAGCGGGGCCTACAATGAGCAGTTCTCC. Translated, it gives CAWSRSSGAYNEQFS.

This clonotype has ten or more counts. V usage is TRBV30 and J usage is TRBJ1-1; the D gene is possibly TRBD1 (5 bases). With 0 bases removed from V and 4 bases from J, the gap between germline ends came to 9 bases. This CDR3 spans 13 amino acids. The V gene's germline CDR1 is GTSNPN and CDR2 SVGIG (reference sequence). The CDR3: CAWSVMGTTEAFF. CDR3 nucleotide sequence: TGTGCCTGGAGTGTGATGGGGACCACTGAAGCTTTCTTT.

The CDR3 region is CSARDFFQYF. The CDR3 bases are TGCAGCGCTAGGGACTTCTTTCAGTACTTC. The chain joins TRBV29-1 to TRBJ2-4, with a weak D call TRBD2 (6 bases). The V gene lost 7 bases and the J gene lost 11 bases, with 12 bases spanning the gap. Germline lookup yields CDR1 SQVTM and CDR2 ANQGSEA. The CDR3 contains 10 residues.

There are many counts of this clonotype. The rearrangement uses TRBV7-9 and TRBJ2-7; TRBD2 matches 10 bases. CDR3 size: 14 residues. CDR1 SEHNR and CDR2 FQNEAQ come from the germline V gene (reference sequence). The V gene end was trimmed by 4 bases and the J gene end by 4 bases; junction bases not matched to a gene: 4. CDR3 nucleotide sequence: TGTGCCAGCAGCTCGATGACTAGCGGGTACGAGCAGTACTTC. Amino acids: CASSSMTSGYEQYF.